This T cell receptor beta chain came from a study of T-cell reconstitution after alpha-beta-depleted transplantation in children. Points on this clonotype: Its target is not known.

Unique molecular identifiers were incorporated into the prepared TCRbeta library. TCRdb itself ran the PCR reads through MiXCR, one entry per CDR3 protein. The table has a few hundred thousand distinct CDR3 sequences, about 40% seen once. Study-level findings and limits: Expanded graft clones numbering several hundred reportedly gave rise to alpha-beta T cells about two months after transplant.

Sequencing used PBMCs, obtained before TCRalphabeta/CD19-depleted stem cell transplant. The clonotype comes from a girl aged 2-15 years with aplastic anemia, due to receive a stem cell transplant.

CDR3 nucleotide sequence: TGCAGCGTTGAGTTCGGGACAGGGGTGAACGAGCAGTACTTC. It specifies CSVEFGTGVNEQYF. The V call is TRBV29-1, the J call TRBJ2-7; TRBD1 agrees at 10 bases. CDR3 length: 14 amino acids. Unmatched junction bases numbered 7, after V lost 3 bases and J lost 5 bases. In germline, CDR1 is SQVTM, CDR2 ANQGSEA.